The next 23 T cell receptor beta chains were all read from a single sample in a study of CD8 T cells in Susac syndrome. Random hexamers primed reverse transcription of about 0.5 to 1 ug RNA. TCRdb re-called the immunoSEQ multiplex PCR reads with MiXCR, one entry per CDR3 protein. Of about 130,000 distinct CDR3 sequences listed, around 94% are singletons. Specimen: CD8+ T cells from PBMCs. The receptor source for this set is a human donor with Susac syndrome.

This clonotype was detected once. The chain has TRBV28 and TRBJ1-1; TRBD1 is a possible D gene (6 bases). V lost 6 bases, J lost 4 bases, and 15 bases lay in between. This CDR3 contains 14 residues. Germline CDR1 is MDHEN and CDR2 is SYDVKM. In nucleotides, the CDR3 is TGTGCCAGCAGCCCGGTAGGGGGGGGCACTGAAGCTTTCTTT. Translation gives CASSPVGGGTEAFF.

This sequence joins TRBV11-1 and TRBJ2-1; D assignment may be TRBD1 or TRBD2 (5 bases each). The length of the CDR3 is 15 residues. From germline, CDR1 is SGHAT and CDR2 FQDESV (reference sequence). Trimming cost V 4 bases and J 5 bases, with 15 bases left between them. The CDR3 region is CASSSRRDLDNEQFF. CDR3 nucleotide sequence: TGTGCCAGCAGCTCCCGTCGGGACCTAGACAATGAGCAGTTCTTC.

The rearrangement uses TRBV4-1 and TRBJ1-1; D gene uncertain. This CDR3 is 14 amino acids long. Per germline, CDR1 MGHRA and CDR2 YSYEKL. V was clipped by 0 bases and J by 10 bases, with 15 bases between them. The CDR3 DNA reads TGCGCCAGCAGCCAAGATATAGGCGGGAGTGGAGCTTTCTTT. Protein sequence: CASSQDIGGSGAFF.

This chain links TRBV5-1 with TRBJ1-1; D perhaps matches TRBD1 (5 bases). Per the germline V gene, CDR1 is SGHRS and CDR2 is YFSETQ. Trimming took 2 bases from V and 1 from J, leaving 12 bases between them. This CDR3 comprises 15 residues. The CDR3: CASSFSGGTNTEAFF. The DNA of the CDR3 is TGCGCCAGCAGCTTCTCGGGAGGGACGAACACTGAAGCTTTCTTT.

The CDR3 here is CSARGYSLAAPQETQYF. Here the CDR3 DNA reads TGCAGTGCTAGAGGGTATTCTCTAGCGGCTCCCCAAGAGACCCAGTACTTC. The chain recombines TRBV20-1 with TRBJ2-5, with TRBD2 matching over 7 bases. Germline trimming cut 1 base from V and 1 base from J; bases unmatched to any gene: 12. From germline, CDR1 is DFQATT and CDR2 SNEGSKA (reference sequence). The CDR3 is made up of 17 amino acids.

The J gene is TRBJ2-7, the V gene TRBV30; D remains ambiguous. This CDR3 region has 13 residues. V lost 6 bases to trimming and J lost 4 bases, with 16 bases between them. Germline CDR1 reads GTSNPN; CDR2 reads SVGIG (reference sequence). CDR3 region: CACLEEGSYEQYF. CDR3 in DNA: TGTGCCTGCCTAGAGGAAGGATCGTACGAGCAGTACTTC.

This clonotype showed up just once. The V gene is TRBV10-3, the J gene TRBJ2-6; the D is unclear. CDR1 is ENHRY and CDR2 is SYGVKD in the germline V gene. V was trimmed by 3 bases and J by 0 bases, leaving 15 bases between them. The length of the CDR3 is 18 residues. The CDR3 region has the DNA TGTGCCATCAGTGATTCGGATTATAGTAGCTCTGGGGCCAACGTCCTGACTTTC. This translates into CAISDSDYSSSGANVLTF.

In nucleotides, the CDR3 is TGTGCCAGCAGCACAAGACTAGCGGCATACAATGAGCAGTTCTTC. Amino acids: CASSTRLAAYNEQFF. The chain carries TRBV9 and TRBJ2-1; 9 bases fit TRBD2. The germline V gene encodes CDR1 SGDLS and CDR2 YYNGEE. The CDR3 totals 15 residues. After removal of 4 bases from V and 4 bases from J, the junction contained 6 bases not matched to a gene. Drawing the rest from reference TRBV9 and TRBJ2-1, the complete variable domain is DSGVTQTPKHLITATGQRVTLRCSPRSGDLSVYWYQQSLDQGLQFLIQYYNGEERAKGNILERFSAQQFPDLHSELNLSSLELGDSALYFCASSTRLAAYNEQFFGPGTRLTVL.

The chain employs TRBV27 and TRBJ2-7, with 9 bases fitting TRBD1. Looked up from germline, CDR1 is MNHEY and CDR2 is SMNVEV (reference sequence). J lost 0 bases, V lost 2 bases, and 2 bases had no gene match. The CDR3 covers 15 residues. CDR3 sequence: CASSLMGQGSYEQYF. Written as DNA, the CDR3 is TGTGCCAGCAGTTTAATGGGACAGGGCTCCTACGAGCAGTACTTC.

V gene TRBV6-2 or TRBV6-3 combines with J gene TRBJ2-1; D ambiguous. CDR1 and CDR2 from the germline V gene are MNHEY and SVGEGT. This CDR3 region has 15 residues. Trimming pared 8 bases from V and 0 bases from J, leaving 14 bases between. The CDR3 loop reads CASADRPSSYNEQFF. CDR3 in DNA: TGTGCCAGCGCCGATCGCCCTAGCTCCTACAATGAGCAGTTCTTC.

V gene TRBV25-1 combines with J gene TRBJ1-3; D uncertain. In germline, CDR1 is MGHDK, CDR2 SYGVNS. Trimming took 7 bases from V and 0 from J, leaving 10 bases between them. The CDR3 spans 14 residues. DNA for the CDR3: TGTGCCAGCACGGGCGGCAGCTCTGGAAACACCATATATTTT. It encodes CASTGGSSGNTIYF.

The chain has TRBV30 and TRBJ2-2, with D maybe TRBD2 (5 bases). Looked up from germline, CDR1 is GTSNPN and CDR2 is SVGIG (reference sequence). V was cut by 3 bases and J by 8 bases, with 10 bases left in between. The CDR3 is 12 amino acids. In DNA form, the CDR3 reads TGTGCCTGGAGCCGGGGAGCTGGGGAGCTGTTTTTT. Amino acid sequence: CAWSRGAGELFF.

J is TRBJ1-1 and V is TRBV28, with no clear D. From germline, CDR1 is MDHEN and CDR2 SYDVKM. V dropped 8 bases and J dropped 7 bases, with 8 bases sitting between them. The CDR3 sequence is 10 residues long. The CDR3 DNA sequence: TGTGCCAGCCGAGGGAATGAAGCTTTCTTT. Protein: CASRGNEAFF.

This rearrangement joins TRBV30 to TRBJ2-2; D ambiguous. The germline V and J ends were trimmed by 3 bases and 3 bases, with 14 bases remaining between them. The germline gives CDR1 GTSNPN, CDR2 SVGIG (reference sequence). This CDR3 is 15 amino acids long. DNA for the CDR3: TGTGCCTGGAGATTGGTGGGGATGGACACCGGGGAGCTGTTTTTT. As protein: CAWRLVGMDTGELFF.

The V gene is TRBV12-3 or TRBV12-4, the J gene TRBJ1-2; TRBD1 matches at 7 bases. The CDR3 sequence is 13 residues long. Unmatched junction bases numbered 7, after V lost 7 bases and J lost 5 bases. The CDR3 coding sequence is TGTGCCAGCAACCCCGACAGGGTTTATGGCTACACCTTC. Protein: CASNPDRVYGYTF.

This clonotype occurred a few times. This chain joins TRBV18 and TRBJ2-7; 9 nucleotides line up with TRBD1. Germline CDR1 is KGHSH and CDR2 is LQKENI. The CDR3 has 14 residues. V lost 6 bases, J lost 3 bases, and 6 bases stayed unmatched. CDR3 sequence: CASSLGQGGYEQYF. The CDR3 DNA reads TGTGCCAGCTCGTTGGGACAGGGAGGCTACGAGCAGTACTTC.

This clonotype was seen a single time. CDR3 amino acids: CASSQTGFYQPQHF. The CDR3 nucleotides are TGTGCCAGCAGTCAAACAGGGTTCTATCAGCCCCAGCATTTT. The chain uses TRBV12-3 or TRBV12-4 and TRBJ1-5; TRBD1 might be the D (6 bases). The CDR3 has 14 amino acids. V gave up 5 bases and J gave up 5 bases, with 13 bases separating them.

This sequence joins TRBV11-2 and TRBJ2-3; the D is unclear. Germline V CDR1 and CDR2: SGHAT, FQNNGV. The CDR3 is 16 amino acids. The V gene lost 5 bases and the J gene lost 2 bases, with 17 bases spanning the gap. CDR3 in amino acids: CASSPKGRVTTDTQYF. The DNA of the CDR3 is TGTGCCAGCAGCCCAAAGGGCCGGGTCACCACAGATACGCAGTATTTT. The full variable domain, its missing parts supplied by reference TRBV11-2 and TRBJ2-3, is EAGVAQSPRYKIIEKRQSVAFWCNPISGHATLYWYQQILGQGPKLLIQFQNNGVVDDSQLPKDRFSAERLKGVDSTLKIQPAKLEDSAVYLCASSPKGRVTTDTQYFGPGTRLTVL.

The chain is built from TRBV7-9 and TRBJ1-1; D call uncertain. The CDR3 covers 14 residues. Trimming took 0 bases from V and 3 from J, leaving 8 bases between them. Per the germline V gene, CDR1 is SEHNR and CDR2 is FQNEAQ (reference sequence). CDR3 coding DNA: TGTGCCAGCAGCTTAGCGGGGTGGGACACTGAAGCTTTCTTT. It is translated as CASSLAGWDTEAFF.

V gene TRBV6-5 combines with J gene TRBJ1-6; D is undetermined. Germline V CDR1 and CDR2: MNHEY, SVGAGI. The ends were cut back, 2 bases at V and 10 bases at J, with 9 bases in the middle. The CDR3 contains 13 residues. CDR3: CASSYQDRSPLHF. DNA of the CDR3: TGTGCCAGCAGTTACCAGGACCGCTCACCCCTCCACTTT.

The table lists this clonotype with a count of one. The chain couples TRBV4-3 to TRBJ2-1; D possibly uses TRBD1 or TRBD2 (6 bases each). Germline CDR1 and CDR2: LGHNA and YSLEER. The CDR3 loop spans 15 amino acids. Deletions cut 0 bases from V and 7 bases from J, with 13 bases between. In DNA, the CDR3 is TGCGCCAGCAGCCAAGATAGTACGGGGGCGAATGAGCAGTTCTTC. Its protein is CASSQDSTGANEQFF.

The chain links TRBV28 to TRBJ2-5; D is unclear. Trimming took 2 bases from V and 5 from J, leaving 15 bases between them. CDR1 and CDR2 (germline): MDHEN, SYDVKM. This CDR3 is 15 amino acids long. The chain's CDR3 is CASSLGLTVAETQYF. The DNA for the CDR3 is TGTGCCAGCAGTTTAGGGTTAACAGTCGCCGAGACCCAGTACTTC.

The chain has TRBV19 and TRBJ2-7; 9 bases align to TRBD2. The CDR3 is 14 amino acids. The V segment lost 5 bases and the J segment 5 bases; nucleotides outside the gene matches: 7. Germline loops: CDR1 LNHDA, CDR2 SQIVND (reference sequence). The CDR3 protein is CASSPRLADDEQYF. CDR3 coding DNA: TGTGCCAGTAGTCCCCGACTAGCGGACGACGAGCAGTACTTC.